The 24 T cell receptor beta chains below were found in one sample sequenced in a study of blood T cell repertoires in COVID-19. The repertoire was sequenced with immunoSEQ multiplex PCR; TCRdb's copy has only in-frame clones and lacks some. The sample yields under 300,000 clones, 80% to 90% seen once. Sequences were obtained from peripheral blood. These receptors all stem from a woman between 35 and 50 years old with acute or convalescent COVID-19.

V and J are TRBV5-1 and TRBJ2-7, with a possible D match to TRBD1 (6 bases). Between the trimmed V and J ends, which lost 3 bases and 4 bases, there was a span of 17 bases. Germline CDR1 is SGHRS and CDR2 is YFSETQ. The CDR3 loop spans 15 amino acids. The CDR3: CASSSGPGQQYEQYV. In DNA form, the CDR3 reads TGCGCCAGCAGCTCCGGCCCGGGACAACAGTACGAGCAGTACGTC.

This sequence joins TRBV28 and TRBJ1-5; 7 bases align to TRBD1. The CDR3 covers 19 residues. Trimming took 5 bases from V and 4 from J; bases not matched to a gene: 20. Germline CDR1 and CDR2: MDHEN and SYDVKM. The CDR3 DNA is TGTGCCAGCAGTCATAAAAAGACAGGGCAGACTTCGCGAAATCAGCCCCAGCATTTT. This encodes CASSHKKTGQTSRNQPQHF.

V gene TRBV7-9 combines with J gene TRBJ1-5, with D perhaps TRBD1 (6 bases). The CDR3 is 14 amino acids. The germline V and J ends were trimmed by 6 bases and 3 bases, with 12 bases remaining between them. Per the germline V gene, CDR1 is SEHNR and CDR2 is FQNEAQ (reference sequence). The CDR3 region has the DNA TGTGCCAGCAGTCTCCGGGACACCAATCAGCCCCAGCATTTT. Protein sequence: CASSLRDTNQPQHF.

The chain combines TRBV7-2 with TRBJ2-7, with 10 bases lining up with TRBD2. Unmatched junction bases numbered 6, after V lost 1 base and J lost 3 bases. This CDR3 region has 16 residues. The germline CDR1 and CDR2 sequences are SGHTA and FQGNSA. This chain's CDR3 is CASSLGAASGGYEQYV. The CDR3 nucleotides are TGTGCCAGCAGCTTAGGTGCGGCTAGCGGGGGCTACGAGCAGTACGTC.

The chain combines TRBV21-1 with TRBJ1-6. TRBV21-1 counts as a pseudogene. The CDR3 is made up of 18 amino acids. The CDR3 spells CASPPPSGYRNTNSPLHF. The CDR3 DNA reads as TGTGCCAGCCCCCCTCCGTCCGGGTATAGAAATACTAATTCACCCCTCCACTTT.

The genes are TRBV7-2 and TRBJ1-2; 9 bases match TRBD1. The CDR3 sequence is 16 residues long. From germline, CDR1 is SGHTA and CDR2 FQGNSA. J was trimmed by 5 bases and V by 5 bases; bases with no gene match: 12. CDR3 sequence: CASSPRTGGILYGYTF. The CDR3 nucleotides are TGTGCCAGCAGCCCCAGAACAGGGGGCATTTTGTATGGCTACACCTTC. Based on the CDR3 plus reference TRBV7-2 and TRBJ1-2, the full variable domain is GAGVSQSPSNKVTEKGKDVELRCDPISGHTALYWYRQSLGQGLEFLIYFQGNSAPDKSGLPSDRFSAERTGGSVSTLTIQRTQQEDSAVYLCASSPRTGGILYGYTFGSGTRLTVV.

The chain employs TRBV24-1 and TRBJ1-2; 9 nucleotides line up with TRBD1. The CDR3 spans 15 residues. The V gene's germline CDR1 is KGHDR and CDR2 SFDVKD. Losses at the gene ends were 4 bases for V and 2 bases for J; bases not matched to a gene: 4. The CDR3 protein is CATSDPGQGNYGYTF. CDR3 sequence (DNA): TGTGCCACCAGTGACCCGGGACAGGGAAACTATGGCTACACCTTC.

V gene TRBV18 combines with J gene TRBJ1-1; a weak D match, TRBD1 (6 bases). Trimming removed 0 bases at V and 5 bases at J, with 25 bases between. CDR1 is KGHSH, CDR2 LQKENI, per germline. The CDR3 loop spans 19 amino acids. The CDR3 region is CASSPPRGSYKGEHTEAFF. CDR3 sequence (DNA): TGTGCCAGCTCACCACCAAGGGGCTCCTACAAGGGGGAACATACTGAAGCTTTCTTT.

The chain combines TRBV27 with TRBJ2-1; 11 positions agree with TRBD2. The CDR3 is made up of 16 amino acids. Germline CDR1 MNHEY, CDR2 SMNVEV (reference sequence). J lost 6 bases, V lost 1 base, and 5 bases had no gene match. DNA for the CDR3: TGTGCCAGCAGTTTATTAGCGGGGGGGCCGTTCAATGAGCAGTTCTTC. It codes for CASSLLAGGPFNEQFF.

The chain joins TRBV5-6 to TRBJ2-3; 7 bases agree with TRBD1. J lost 2 bases, V lost 4 bases, and 7 bases had no gene match. CDR3 length: 15 amino acids. Germline loops: CDR1 SGHDT, CDR2 YYEEEE. CDR3 bases: TGTGCCAGCAGCATACCGGGACAGATCACAGATACGCAGTATTTT. This translates into CASSIPGQITDTQYF.

The V gene is TRBV19, the J gene TRBJ2-2; the match to TRBD2 covers 7 bases. CDR1 is LNHDA, CDR2 SQIVND, per germline (reference sequence). The CDR3 is made up of 15 amino acids. J lost 2 bases, V lost 6 bases, and 6 bases had no gene match. DNA of the CDR3: TGTGCCAGTAGGAAAAGCGGGGCAAACACCGGGGAGCTGTTTTTT. Translating it yields CASRKSGANTGELFF.

This clone was observed once. The chain recombines TRBV19 with TRBJ2-5; 8 bases are a match to TRBD1. Per the germline V gene, CDR1 is LNHDA and CDR2 is SQIVND (reference sequence). This CDR3 has 16 residues. Germline trimming cut 2 bases from V and 7 bases from J; bases unmatched to any gene: 12. The CDR3 protein is CASSIIRGTGEATQYF. CDR3 sequence (DNA): TGTGCCAGTAGTATAATTCGGGGGACAGGCGAGGCGACCCAGTACTTC.

V is TRBV5-1 and J is TRBJ1-1; D ambiguous. Germline values: CDR1 SGHRS, CDR2 YFSETQ. V lost 1 base and J 4 bases, leaving 23 bases between the germline ends. This CDR3 is built from 18 residues. The CDR3 spells CASSLNLRVPHGVTEAFF. The CDR3, as DNA: TGCGCCAGCAGCTTGAATTTGAGGGTACCTCATGGGGTCACTGAAGCTTTCTTT.

This clone has a handful of counts. The chain has TRBV15 and TRBJ2-5; 10 bases align to TRBD1. CDR1 is LNHNV, CDR2 YYDKDF, per germline (reference sequence). V lost 5 bases and J lost 13; bases outside the gene matches: 13. The CDR3 covers 14 residues. In nucleotides, the CDR3 is TGTGCCACCAGCGGAAGGTGGGGGACAGGGGATCCGTACTTC. Protein product: CATSGRWGTGDPYF.

This rearrangement joins TRBV4-2 to TRBJ2-3; 7 bases are shared with TRBD1. Trimming removed 4 bases from V and 4 bases from J; junction bases left unmatched: 14. There are 17 residues in the CDR3. The germline V gene encodes CDR1 LGHNA and CDR2 YNFKEQ. CDR3 region: CASSRGRAGGAADTQYF. DNA for the CDR3: TGTGCCAGCAGCCGCGGAAGGGCAGGGGGTGCGGCAGATACGCAGTATTTT.

V gene TRBV5-4 combines with J gene TRBJ1-4, with D possibly matching TRBD1 (5 bases). The germline gives CDR1 SGHNT, CDR2 YYREEE (reference sequence). The CDR3 covers 15 residues. The V end was cut by 4 bases, the J end by 4 bases, with 14 bases between. DNA for the CDR3: TGTGCCAGCAGCCCGGGGAGGGACCTTAATGAAAAACTGTTTTTT. Translation gives CASSPGRDLNEKLFF.

V usage is TRBV10-3 and J usage is TRBJ1-2; TRBD1 agrees at 8 bases. The CDR3 has 16 amino acids. CDR1 ENHRY and CDR2 SYGVKD come from the germline V gene. The V and J ends lost 5 bases and 2 bases, in that order; junction bases with no gene match: 10. The CDR3 loop is CAISPDREPGNYGYTF. The DNA of the CDR3 is TGTGCCATCAGTCCGGACAGGGAACCTGGCAACTATGGCTACACCTTC.

The rearrangement uses TRBV6-5 and TRBJ2-2; possible D gene TRBD1, 6 bases. V was pared by 4 bases and J by 4 bases, with 16 bases between. Germline assignment: CDR1 MNHEY and CDR2 SVGAGI. CDR3 length: 16 residues. CDR3 sequence: CASSSTQGIGTGELFF. The CDR3 DNA reads as TGTGCCAGCAGTTCAACGCAGGGGATAGGCACCGGGGAGCTGTTTTTT.

CDR3 sequence: CASSRTGAGETEAFF. The DNA of the CDR3 is TGTGCCAGCAGTCGGACAGGGGCGGGGGAGACTGAAGCTTTCTTT. The chain has TRBV6-5 and TRBJ1-1; 9 bases are shared with TRBD1. V trimming: 5 bases; J trimming: 5 bases; junction bases outside the gene matches: 9. CDR1 is MNHEY and CDR2 is SVGAGI in the germline V gene. The CDR3 runs 15 residues.

The genes are TRBV10-3 and TRBJ1-4; 8 bases match TRBD1. The CDR3 is made up of 18 amino acids. The V gene end was trimmed by 6 bases and the J gene end by 6 bases; junction bases not matched to a gene: 18. Germline V gene lookup returns CDR1 ENHRY and CDR2 SYGVKD. CDR3 protein: CAISPRTGRLNCYEKLFF. CDR3 nucleotide sequence: TGTGCCATCAGCCCCAGGACAGGGCGATTAAATTGCTATGAAAAACTGTTTTTT.

This chain uses TRBV11-2 with TRBJ2-5; 8 nucleotides align to TRBD2. Trimming at V came to 2 bases and at J to 7 bases, leaving 3 bases not matched to a gene. This CDR3 is built from 13 residues. Germline V gene sequence: CDR1 SGHAT, CDR2 FQNNGV. CDR3: CASSLREGVTQYF. In DNA form, the CDR3 reads TGTGCCAGCAGCTTACGGGAGGGGGTGACCCAGTACTTC.

CDR3 nucleotide sequence: TGTGCCAGTAGCCGTAGGGGTGACACTGAAGCTTTCTTT. Translation gives CASSRRGDTEAFF. V is TRBV19 and J is TRBJ1-1; D perhaps matches TRBD1 (5 bases). Germline V gives CDR1 LNHDA, CDR2 SQIVND (reference sequence). CDR3 length: 13 residues. V gave up 6 bases and J gave up 3 bases, with 11 bases separating them.

This clone appeared a single time. Additional DNA sequences in this sample encode the identical CDR3. V gene TRBV6-1 combines with J gene TRBJ2-3; TRBD1 matches 7 bases. The trim removed 3 bases at V and 3 bases at J, leaving 0 bases unmatched. The CDR3 sequence is 13 residues long. CDR1 and CDR2 (germline): MNHNS, SASEGT. The CDR3 region has the DNA TGTGCCAGCAGTGAGGGACAGACAGATACGCAGTATTTT. Encoded protein: CASSEGQTDTQYF.

The chain employs TRBV6-5 and TRBJ1-2, with a possible D match to TRBD1 (5 bases). Germline CDR1 and CDR2: MNHEY and SVGAGI. Trimming pared 0 bases from V and 3 bases from J, leaving 11 bases between. The CDR3 has 15 residues. CDR3 sequence reads: CASSYSKGRDYGYTF. Written as DNA, the CDR3 is TGTGCCAGCAGTTACTCGAAGGGCAGGGACTATGGCTACACCTTC.